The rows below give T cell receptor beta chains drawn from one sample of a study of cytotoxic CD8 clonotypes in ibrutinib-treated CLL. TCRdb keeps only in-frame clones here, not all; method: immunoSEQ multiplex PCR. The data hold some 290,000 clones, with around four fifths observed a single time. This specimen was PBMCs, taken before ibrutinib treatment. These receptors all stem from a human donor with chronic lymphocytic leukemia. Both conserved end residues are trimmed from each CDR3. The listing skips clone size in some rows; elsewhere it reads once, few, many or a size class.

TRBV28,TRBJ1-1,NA,ASSLGGTYGNTEAF
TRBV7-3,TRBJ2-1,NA,ASSLAPSGYNEQF
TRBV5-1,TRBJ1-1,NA,ASSAGTMNTEAF
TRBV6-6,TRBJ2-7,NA,ASKAGGPYEQY
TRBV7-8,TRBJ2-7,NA,ASSLTDIEYEQY
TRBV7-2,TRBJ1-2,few,ASSPDRVYGYT
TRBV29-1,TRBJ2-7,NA,SVSGMGYEQY
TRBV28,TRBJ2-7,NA,ASKPGQGRYEQY
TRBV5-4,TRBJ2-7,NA,ASSGSQGYEQY
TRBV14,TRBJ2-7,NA,ASSLRRLGSYEQY
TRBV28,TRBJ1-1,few,ASSLLGGNTEAF
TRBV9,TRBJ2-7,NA,ASSASLSKSYEQY
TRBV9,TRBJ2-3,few,ASSVNGQGTDTQY
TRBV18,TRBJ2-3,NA,ASSPAALADTQY
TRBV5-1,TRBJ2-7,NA,ASSLQDSYYEQY
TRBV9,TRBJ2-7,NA,ASSPGSYEQY
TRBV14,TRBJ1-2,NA,ASSQEKVPGYT
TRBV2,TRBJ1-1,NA,ASSDAFGGNTEAF
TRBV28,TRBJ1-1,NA,ASSYGQRREAF
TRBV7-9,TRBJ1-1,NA,ASSKESGASEAF
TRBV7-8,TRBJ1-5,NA,ASSLSGNQPQH
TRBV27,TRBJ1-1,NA,ASSIITGAAEAF
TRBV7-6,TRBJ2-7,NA,ASSPGINYEQY
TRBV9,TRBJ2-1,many,ASSAREGEQF
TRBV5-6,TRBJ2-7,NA,ASSLVGYTQNEQY
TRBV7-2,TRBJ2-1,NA,ASSLAAGGYNEQF
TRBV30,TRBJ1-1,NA,AWRKRWGRNTEAF
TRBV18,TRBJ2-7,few,ASSQSSYEQY
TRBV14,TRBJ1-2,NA,ASSQVEGWNYGYT
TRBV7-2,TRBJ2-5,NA,ASSGGPGETQY
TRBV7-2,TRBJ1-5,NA,ASSLATGYYSNQPQH
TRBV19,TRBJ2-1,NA,ASSISLSYNEQF
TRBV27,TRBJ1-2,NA,ASSISFTTRGYT
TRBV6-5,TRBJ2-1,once,ASSYGLGGRDEQF
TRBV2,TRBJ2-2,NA,ASKGQGTTGELF
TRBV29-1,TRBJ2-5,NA,SVEDSRGMETQY